The 11 T cell receptor beta chains below were found in one sample sequenced in a study of T-cell memory formation after mild COVID-19. TCRdb passed the 5' RACE reads through MiXCR, listing each CDR3 protein once. The repertoire has hundreds of thousands of distinct CDR3 sequences, 14% of them found once; the top ten carry around a fifth. Sequencing was performed on PBMCs or a T cell subset sorted from them (not recorded which). All receptors come from a man aged 18 to 35 who had mild COVID-19 (a few samples of this study predate the infection). Cell type and time point are not known.

This clonotype was observed many times. The rearrangement links TRBV4-1 to TRBJ2-3; the match to TRBD1 covers 7 bases. Germline V lookup: CDR1 MGHRA, CDR2 YSYEKL. This CDR3 comprises 17 residues. The J segment lost 6 bases and the V segment lost 0 bases, leaving 12 bases of the junction unmatched. The CDR3 DNA is TGCGCCAGCAGCCAAGATCAGGGACAGTCACCGATGGATACGCAGTATTTT. This codes for CASSQDQGQSPMDTQYF.

This clonotype was found a few times. The chain couples TRBV3-1 to TRBJ2-5; TRBD2 agrees at 8 bases. The CDR3 has 17 amino acids. The V gene end was trimmed by 5 bases and the J gene end by 2 bases; junction bases not matched to a gene: 13. CDR1 is LGHDT, CDR2 YNNKEL, per germline (reference sequence). CDR3 sequence reads: CASSGGALLAAQETQYF. For the CDR3, the DNA is TGTGCCAGCAGCGGAGGGGCACTACTAGCGGCTCAAGAGACCCAGTACTTC.

The chain recombines TRBV6-5 with TRBJ2-7; TRBD1 matches at 9 bases. This CDR3 region has 14 residues. CDR1 is MNHEY and CDR2 is SVGAGI in the germline V gene. J was trimmed by 2 bases and V by 5 bases; bases with no gene match: 4. The CDR3 spells CASSEDRGPYEQYF. The CDR3 region has the DNA TGTGCCAGCAGTGAGGACAGGGGCCCCTACGAGCAGTACTTC.

This clonotype has just a few counts. The gene calls are TRBV3-1 and TRBJ1-1; no clear D. Germline CDR1 reads LGHDT; CDR2 reads YNNKEL (reference sequence). V lost 4 bases, J lost 5 bases, and 14 bases lay in between. The CDR3 extends over 14 amino acids. CDR3 protein: CASSPRRVGTEAFF. CDR3 in DNA: TGTGCCAGCAGCCCACGGCGGGTAGGAACTGAAGCTTTCTTT. Together with reference TRBV3-1 and TRBJ1-1, the CDR3 gives the full variable domain: DTAVSQTPKYLVTQMGNDKSIKCEQNLGHDTMYWYKQDSKKFLKIMFSYNNKELIINETVPNRFSPKSPDKAHLNLHINSLELGDSAVYFCASSPRRVGTEAFFGQGTRLTVV.

This clonotype was counted a few times. The chain recombines TRBV7-9 with TRBJ1-4, with D possibly being TRBD1 (6 bases). Germline V gene lookup returns CDR1 SEHNR and CDR2 FQNEAQ (reference sequence). V lost 4 bases and J lost 7, with 10 bases in between. The CDR3 totals 13 residues. CDR3 nucleotide sequence: TGTGCCAGCAGCTCACAGGGCGGTGAAAAACTGTTTTTT. It specifies CASSSQGGEKLFF.

This rearrangement joins TRBV4-3 to TRBJ2-5; tentatively, D is TRBD2 (6 bases). This CDR3 is built from 13 residues. The ends were cut back, 2 bases at V and 7 bases at J, with 11 bases in the middle. Looked up from germline, CDR1 is LGHNA and CDR2 is YSLEER. The CDR3 spells CASSQWTGGTQYF. The CDR3 nucleotides read TGCGCCAGCAGCCAATGGACCGGGGGGACCCAGTACTTC.

This clonotype was recorded a few times. The chain links TRBV7-2 to TRBJ2-5, with 13 bases matching TRBD2. This CDR3 region has 16 residues. CDR1 and CDR2 from the germline V gene are SGHTA and FQGNSA. V gave up 5 bases and J gave up 1 base; unmatched junction bases: 4. The CDR3: CASSATSGGLQETQYF. The DNA for the CDR3 is TGTGCCAGCAGCGCGACTAGCGGGGGGCTCCAAGAGACCCAGTACTTC.

The chain employs TRBV6-2 or TRBV6-3 and TRBJ2-3; D not resolved. The length of the CDR3 is 14 residues. With 0 bases removed from V and 10 bases from J, the gap between germline ends came to 14 bases. Germline lookup yields CDR1 MNHEY and CDR2 SVGEGT. CDR3 in amino acids: CASSYSSPESAQYF. CDR3 sequence (DNA): TGTGCCAGCAGTTACTCTTCGCCAGAGTCGGCGCAGTATTTT.

The sample holds a few counts of this clonotype. This chain joins TRBV7-2 and TRBJ2-5, with 7 bases matching TRBD1. J was trimmed by 4 bases and V by 5 bases; bases with no gene match: 10. Germline CDR1 reads SGHTA; CDR2 reads FQGNSA. CDR3 length equals 15 residues. In DNA form, the CDR3 reads TGTGCCAGCAGCCCTACCGGCCACAGGGGAGAGACCCAGTACTTC. Its protein is CASSPTGHRGETQYF.

V and J are TRBV6-2 or TRBV6-3 and TRBJ2-4; 9 bases fit TRBD1. Unmatched junction bases numbered 12, after V lost 8 bases and J lost 4 bases. The CDR3 has 16 residues. Germline loops: CDR1 MNHEY, CDR2 SVGEGT. CDR3 region: CASRGQGIGSKNIQYF. The CDR3 nucleotides are TGTGCCAGCCGAGGACAGGGGATCGGCTCAAAAAACATTCAGTACTTC.

Ten or more counts support this clonotype. The rearrangement joins TRBV24-1 to TRBJ2-3, with D perhaps TRBD1 (6 bases). The V end was cut by 6 bases, the J end by 0 bases, with 18 bases between. The V gene's germline CDR1 is KGHDR and CDR2 SFDVKD. The CDR3 spans 17 residues. The CDR3 here is CATSYSRDTSSTDTQYF. The CDR3 region has the DNA TGTGCCACCAGTTACTCACGGGACACTTCTAGCACAGATACGCAGTATTTT.